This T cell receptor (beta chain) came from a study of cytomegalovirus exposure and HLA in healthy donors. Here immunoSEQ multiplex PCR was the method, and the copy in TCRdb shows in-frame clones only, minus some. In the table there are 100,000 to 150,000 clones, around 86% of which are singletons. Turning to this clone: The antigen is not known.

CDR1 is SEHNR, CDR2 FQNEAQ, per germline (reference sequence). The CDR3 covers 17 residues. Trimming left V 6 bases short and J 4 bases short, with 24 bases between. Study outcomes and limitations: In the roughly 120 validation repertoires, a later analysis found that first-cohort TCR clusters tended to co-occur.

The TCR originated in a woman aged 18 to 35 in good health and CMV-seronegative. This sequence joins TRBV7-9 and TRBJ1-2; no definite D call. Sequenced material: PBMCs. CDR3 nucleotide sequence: TGTGCCAGCAGTTCCGGCGGAATGCGGAATCGGCGCTATGGCTACACCTTC. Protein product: CASSSGGMRNRRYGYTF.